A selection of T cell receptor beta chains follows, all from one sample in a study of blood T cells in healthy people across ages. TCRdb itself ran the 5' RACE reads through MiXCR, one entry per CDR3 protein. The sample has around 650,000 distinct CDR3 sequences, approximately 40% seen once; the top ten hold about 32%. Sequencing input: blood. The receptors were sampled from a man older than 75 in good health. CDR3s include the opening cysteine and the closing phenylalanine or tryptophan. The order of the fields is V gene, D gene, J gene, clone size, CDR3 DNA, CDR3 protein. A D gene is named only where the DNA matches it firmly. Only part of the rows carry a size: once, few, many, or a class if the clone is expanded.

v_gene: TRBV6-6
d_gene: -
j_gene: TRBJ1-1
abundance: -
CDR3nt: TGTGCCAGCATTAAACAGCGCCTGAACACTGAAGCTTTCTTT
CDR3aa: CASIKQRLNTEAFF

v_gene: TRBV12-3/TRBV12-4
d_gene: -
j_gene: TRBJ2-7
abundance: few
CDR3nt: TGTGCCAGCAGTTTGGGGGCCAGACTGGGGGAGCAGTACTTC
CDR3aa: CASSLGARLGEQYF

v_gene: TRBV7-9
d_gene: TRBD1
j_gene: TRBJ2-1
abundance: few
CDR3nt: TGTGCCAGCAGCTTAGGACAGGGTATGGCTAGCCGACGGGATGAGCAGTTCTTC
CDR3aa: CASSLGQGMASRRDEQFF

v_gene: TRBV20-1
d_gene: TRBD1
j_gene: TRBJ1-4
abundance: -
CDR3nt: TGCAGTGCTGACCCGGGGACAGGGTCAGACGAAAAACTGTTTTTT
CDR3aa: CSADPGTGSDEKLFF

v_gene: TRBV7-9
d_gene: TRBD2
j_gene: TRBJ2-5
abundance: few
CDR3nt: TGTGCCAGCAGCTCGGGACTAGCGGGAGGTACAGAGACCCAGTACTTC
CDR3aa: CASSSGLAGGTETQYF

v_gene: TRBV25-1
d_gene: TRBD1
j_gene: TRBJ1-2
abundance: few
CDR3nt: TGTGCCAGCAGGGGACAGGTCCATGGCTACACCTTC
CDR3aa: CASRGQVHGYTF

v_gene: TRBV6-2/TRBV6-3
d_gene: -
j_gene: TRBJ2-7
abundance: -
CDR3nt: TGTGCCAGCAGTTTGTCTGGGAAAAGCTACGAGCAGTACTTC
CDR3aa: CASSLSGKSYEQYF

v_gene: TRBV2
d_gene: -
j_gene: TRBJ2-1
abundance: many
CDR3nt: TGTGCCAGCAGTGACCCACTAGCATTGGGTGAGCAGTTCTTC
CDR3aa: CASSDPLALGEQFF

v_gene: TRBV28
d_gene: TRBD1
j_gene: TRBJ2-7
abundance: many
CDR3nt: TGTGCCAGCAGTTTGGGGACAGGGGACGGCTACGAGCAGTACTTC
CDR3aa: CASSLGTGDGYEQYF

v_gene: TRBV20-1
d_gene: TRBD2
j_gene: TRBJ2-1
abundance: -
CDR3nt: TGCAGTGCTAGAGATCTCCAAGCGGGAGGGTTTGATGAGCAGTTCTTC
CDR3aa: CSARDLQAGGFDEQFF

v_gene: TRBV5-5
d_gene: -
j_gene: TRBJ2-7
abundance: -
CDR3nt: TGTGCTAGCAGCCCCACTAGCCTTTCTTTATACGAGCAGTACTTC
CDR3aa: CASSPTSLSLYEQYF

v_gene: TRBV27
d_gene: -
j_gene: TRBJ2-2
abundance: -
CDR3nt: TGTGCCAGCAGTTTTGAAGGGGGACCAAACACCGGGGAGCTGTTTTTT
CDR3aa: CASSFEGGPNTGELFF

v_gene: TRBV6-2/TRBV6-3
d_gene: -
j_gene: TRBJ2-7
abundance: few
CDR3nt: TGTGCCAGCAGTAACGGGGGAGTTCTCTACGAGCAGTACTTC
CDR3aa: CASSNGGVLYEQYF

v_gene: TRBV4-3
d_gene: -
j_gene: TRBJ1-6
abundance: -
CDR3nt: TGCGCCAGCAGCCAAGAATGGGCCGAAGCTTCACCCCTCCACTTT
CDR3aa: CASSQEWAEASPLHF

v_gene: TRBV12-5
d_gene: -
j_gene: TRBJ1-2
abundance: -
CDR3nt: TGTGCTAGTGGTTTGGGACACGAGTCTGGCTACACCTTC
CDR3aa: CASGLGHESGYTF

v_gene: TRBV4-2
d_gene: -
j_gene: TRBJ1-1
abundance: -
CDR3nt: TGTGCCAGCAGCCCCCCCCCCGGGGGTAGCACTGAAGCTTTCTTT
CDR3aa: CASSPPPGGSTEAFF

v_gene: TRBV7-6
d_gene: -
j_gene: TRBJ2-5
abundance: -
CDR3nt: TGTGCCAGCACCCAAAACCGGGACAATCTGGAGACCCAGTACTTC
CDR3aa: CASTQNRDNLETQYF

v_gene: TRBV3-1
d_gene: TRBD2
j_gene: TRBJ2-7
abundance: few
CDR3nt: TGTGCCAGCAGCCAACTGGGACTAGCAGCCTACGAGCAGTACTTC
CDR3aa: CASSQLGLAAYEQYF

v_gene: TRBV9
d_gene: TRBD2
j_gene: TRBJ2-5
abundance: many
CDR3nt: TGTGCCAGCAGCGGGGGGGGGAAAGAGACCCAGTACTTC
CDR3aa: CASSGGGKETQYF

v_gene: TRBV3-1
d_gene: TRBD1
j_gene: TRBJ2-7
abundance: -
CDR3nt: TGTGCCAGCAGACAAGGACAGGGTAGCCACGAGCAGTACTTC
CDR3aa: CASRQGQGSHEQYF

v_gene: TRBV4-3
d_gene: -
j_gene: TRBJ1-6
abundance: few
CDR3nt: TGCGCCAGCAGCCAACTGGGAAATTCACCCCTCCACTTT
CDR3aa: CASSQLGNSPLHF

v_gene: TRBV12-3/TRBV12-4
d_gene: TRBD1
j_gene: TRBJ2-3
abundance: few
CDR3nt: TGTGCCAGCAGTCGTCTAACAGGGGCCAGCACAGATACGCAGTATTTT
CDR3aa: CASSRLTGASTDTQYF

v_gene: TRBV29-1
d_gene: TRBD2
j_gene: TRBJ2-7
abundance: -
CDR3nt: TGCAGCGTTGAAGATGGTGCTAGCGGATTCTCCTACGAGCAGTACTTC
CDR3aa: CSVEDGASGFSYEQYF

v_gene: TRBV7-9
d_gene: TRBD2
j_gene: TRBJ2-3
abundance: few
CDR3nt: TGTGCCAGCAGCCCGAGACTAGCGGGAGACACAGATACGCAGTATTTT
CDR3aa: CASSPRLAGDTDTQYF

v_gene: TRBV7-6
d_gene: TRBD1
j_gene: TRBJ1-1
abundance: few
CDR3nt: TGTGCCAGCAGCCGATCGACAGGGCTGAACACTGAAGCTTTCTTT
CDR3aa: CASSRSTGLNTEAFF

v_gene: TRBV5-1
d_gene: -
j_gene: TRBJ2-7
abundance: -
CDR3nt: TGCGCCAGCGGCTTGGCCGGCAGGCCCACAATCTACGAGCAGTACTTC
CDR3aa: CASGLAGRPTIYEQYF

v_gene: TRBV4-3
d_gene: TRBD2
j_gene: TRBJ2-1
abundance: few
CDR3nt: TGCGCCAGCAGCCAACCGGGACTAGCTTTGGATGAGCAGTTCTTC
CDR3aa: CASSQPGLALDEQFF